The 2 T cell receptor beta chains below come from one sample, sequenced in a study of cytotoxic CD8 clonotypes in ibrutinib-treated CLL. Some clones are missing from TCRdb's copy, which holds only in-frame ones; the method was immunoSEQ multiplex PCR. The table records more than 200,000 clones, 70% of them present only once. The specimen was PBMCs, collected after 24 months of ibrutinib treatment. These receptors were collected from a human donor with chronic lymphocytic leukemia.

The rearrangement uses TRBV6-6 and TRBJ2-1; D is uncertain. Germline V CDR1 and CDR2: MNHNY, SVGAGI (reference sequence). V lost 7 bases and J lost 0, with 13 bases in between. The CDR3 covers 15 residues. CDR3 sequence (DNA): TGTGCCAGCACCTCGCTGGATAGCTCCTACAATGAGCAGTTCTTC. This encodes CASTSLDSSYNEQFF.

About this clone: A read error may produce the germline difference seen at one junction end. The rearrangement joins TRBV7-7 to TRBJ2-1; a weak D match, TRBD2 (6 bases). CDR3 length: 14 amino acids. The V gene's germline CDR1 is SSHAT and CDR2 FNYEAQ (reference sequence). This chain's CDR3 is CASSSGSAGNEQFF. As DNA, the CDR3 is TGTGCTAGCAGCTCCGGGTCGGCGGGGAATGAGCAGTTCTTC.